This T cell receptor beta chain was recorded in a study of cytomegalovirus exposure and HLA in healthy donors. General study results and limits: Sequencing had likely introduced a cluster of highly shared sequence variants as an artifact.

The primer mix had 60 Vbeta and 13 Jbeta primers. Repertoires were generated with immunoSEQ multiplex PCR, while TCRdb's copy carries only in-frame clones and drops some. The table lists about 200,000 clones, roughly 78% of them singletons. This clone was detected only a few times. Its antigen remains unidentified. The receptor's source is a girl aged 5-17 years in good health and CMV-seropositive. Sequences were obtained from PBMCs.

The CDR3 here is CASSESSLSGTARLFF. In DNA form, the CDR3 reads TGCGCCAGCAGTGAGTCGAGTCTAAGTGGGACAGCTCGATTGTTCTTC. This chain joins TRBV10-1 and TRBJ2-1, with 7 bases that match TRBD1. Germline assignment: CDR1 WNHNN and CDR2 SYGVQD (reference sequence). The CDR3 covers 16 residues. Germline trimming cut 0 bases from V and 15 bases from J; bases unmatched to any gene: 17.